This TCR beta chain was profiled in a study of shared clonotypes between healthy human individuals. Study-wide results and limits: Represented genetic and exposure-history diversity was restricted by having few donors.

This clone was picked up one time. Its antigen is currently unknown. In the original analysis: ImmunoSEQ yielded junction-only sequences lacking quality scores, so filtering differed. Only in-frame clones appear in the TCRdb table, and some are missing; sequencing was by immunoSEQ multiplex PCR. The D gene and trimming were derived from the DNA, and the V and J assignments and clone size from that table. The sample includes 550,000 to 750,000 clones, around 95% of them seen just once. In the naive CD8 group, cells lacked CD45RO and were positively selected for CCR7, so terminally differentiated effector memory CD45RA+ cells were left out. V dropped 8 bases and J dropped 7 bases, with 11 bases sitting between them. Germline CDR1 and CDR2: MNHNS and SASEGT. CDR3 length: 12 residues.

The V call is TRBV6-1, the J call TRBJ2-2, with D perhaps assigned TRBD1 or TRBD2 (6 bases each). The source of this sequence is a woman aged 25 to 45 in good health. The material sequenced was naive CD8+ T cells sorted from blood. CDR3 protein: CASPEGGGELFF. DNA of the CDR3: TGTGCCAGCCCCGAGGGGGGCGGGGAGCTGTTTTTT.